This T cell receptor (beta chain) is drawn from a study of blood T cells in healthy people across ages. General study points: It was found that TCR beta diversity correlated strongly with the percentage of naive T cells. Any changes in expanded clonotypes were possibly confounded, as donor CMV status remained unknown.

In each sample, at least 7 million PBMCs were isolated. This clonotype was seen only a few times. Its antigen is unidentified. Compared with germline, one end of the junction differs, possibly owing to a read error. Sample-barcoded 5' priming and a J-beta primer mix drove a second PCR of 7 to 11 cycles. From the 5' RACE reads, TCRdb called clonotypes with MiXCR, one entry per CDR3 protein. The table includes more than 750,000 distinct CDR3 sequences, about 28% detected once. In germline, CDR1 is MNHEY, CDR2 SVGEGT. The CDR3 is 14 residues long. These data were also filed under a second study, of T cells of mothers and their children.

The TCR originated in a woman in her 40s in good health. The sequenced sample was blood. The rearrangement joins TRBV6-2 or TRBV6-3 to TRBJ2-7; the D gene is possibly TRBD2 (5 bases). CDR3 bases: TGTGCCAGTAGTTCTACTAGTTACCTCTATGAGCAGTACTTC. It translates to CASSSTSYLYEQYF.